What follows are 30 T cell receptor beta chains derived from one specimen sequenced in a study of T cells after yellow fever vaccination. Each CDR3 protein is one row after TCRdb ran MiXCR on the 5' RACE reads. The repertoire holds under 400,000 distinct CDR3 sequences, around 10% seen once, with around 18% in the top ten. Sequenced here: PBMCs, sampled on the day of the first yellow fever vaccination. These receptor sequences come from a young man who received the YFV17D yellow fever vaccine.

The V call is TRBV27, the J call TRBJ1-5; a weak D match, TRBD1 (6 bases). This CDR3 spans 14 amino acids. The V gene's germline CDR1 is MNHEY and CDR2 SMNVEV (reference sequence). Deletions cut 5 bases from V and 7 bases from J, with 15 bases between. Written as DNA, the CDR3 is TGTGCCAGCAGTACAAACAGGGTAGGCCAGCCCCAGCATTTT. Its translation: CASSTNRVGQPQHF.

The gene calls are TRBV30 and TRBJ2-2; D may be TRBD1 or TRBD2 (5 bases each). Germline-derived CDR1 and CDR2 are GTSNPN and SVGIG (reference sequence). The V and J ends lost 3 bases and 0 bases respectively, with 11 bases between them. This CDR3 region has 15 residues. The CDR3 protein is CAWSALGANTGELFF. CDR3 in DNA: TGTGCCTGGAGCGCGCTGGGGGCGAACACCGGGGAGCTGTTTTTT.

This clonotype was recorded at least ten times. The chain carries TRBV12-3 or TRBV12-4 and TRBJ2-7; D is unclear. V dropped 3 bases and J dropped 2 bases, with 8 bases sitting between them. The CDR3 spans 13 residues. The CDR3 here is CASSLRGTYEQYF. DNA of the CDR3: TGTGCCAGCAGTTTGAGAGGAACCTACGAGCAGTACTTC.

V is TRBV3-1 and J is TRBJ1-6, with D maybe TRBD1 (5 bases). This CDR3 is 14 amino acids long. V gave up 1 base and J gave up 8 bases, with 9 bases separating them. Germline V gene lookup returns CDR1 LGHDT and CDR2 YNNKEL (reference sequence). The CDR3 nucleotides read TGTGCCAGCAGCCAAGTCCAGGGCCATTCACCCCTCCACTTT. Its translation: CASSQVQGHSPLHF.

CDR3 protein: CASSSIRLVSSYNEQFF. The CDR3 DNA is TGTGCCAGCAGCTCAATTCGACTTGTAAGCTCCTACAATGAGCAGTTCTTC. The chain joins TRBV7-2 to TRBJ2-1, with D unclear. Germline values: CDR1 SGHTA, CDR2 FQGNSA. The germline V and J ends were trimmed by 4 bases and 0 bases, with 16 bases remaining between them. CDR3 size: 17 residues.

V usage is TRBV5-4 and J usage is TRBJ2-2; TRBD1 or TRBD2 may be the D gene (6 bases each). The CDR3 spans 15 residues. The V end was cut by 1 base, the J end by 5 bases, with 12 bases between. Looked up from germline, CDR1 is SGHNT and CDR2 is YYREEE (reference sequence). DNA for the CDR3: TGTGCCAGCAGCTTGATGGGGGGCAGGACCGGGGAGCTGTTTTTT. Translation: CASSLMGGRTGELFF.

This clonotype was found many times. The chain recombines TRBV12-3 or TRBV12-4 with TRBJ2-5; either TRBD1 or TRBD2 may supply D (5 bases each). The germline V and J ends were trimmed by 5 bases and 5 bases, with 9 bases remaining between them. CDR3 length equals 12 residues. The CDR3: CASSGTWETQYF. The CDR3 region has the DNA TGTGCCAGCAGTGGGACGTGGGAGACCCAGTACTTC.

This clonotype turned up a few times. The chain couples TRBV4-1 to TRBJ1-5, with D unclear. Trimming took 1 base from V and 1 from J, leaving 14 bases between them. The CDR3 covers 17 residues. CDR1 is MGHRA and CDR2 is YSYEKL in the germline V gene. CDR3 sequence: CASSQGLREWSNQPQHF. The DNA for the CDR3 is TGCGCCAGCAGCCAAGGTCTGAGGGAGTGGAGCAATCAGCCCCAGCATTTT.

This CDR3 reads CASSLPTDSYEQYF. The CDR3 nucleotides are TGTGCCAGCAGCTTGCCTACAGATTCCTACGAGCAGTACTTC. V gene TRBV7-2 combines with J gene TRBJ2-7; D is ambiguous. This CDR3 is built from 14 residues. From germline, CDR1 is SGHTA and CDR2 FQGNSA. V dropped 3 bases and J dropped 1 base, with 10 bases sitting between them.

This clonotype was counted only a few times. CDR3 nucleotide sequence: TGTGCCAGCACCAGTATCGCCTACAATGAGCAGTTCTTC. As protein: CASTSIAYNEQFF. The chain carries TRBV27 and TRBJ2-1; D is undetermined. Germline CDR1 is MNHEY and CDR2 is SMNVEV (reference sequence). The CDR3 sequence is 13 residues long. Deletions cut 7 bases from V and 2 bases from J, with 9 bases between.

This clonotype has at least ten counts. The chain carries TRBV4-1 and TRBJ2-1; D not certain. The germline V gene encodes CDR1 MGHRA and CDR2 YSYEKL. V was clipped by 3 bases and J by 0 bases, with 15 bases between them. The CDR3 runs 17 residues. This chain's CDR3 is CASSQLHRYSSYNEQFF. In DNA form, the CDR3 reads TGCGCCAGCAGCCAGCTTCACAGATACAGCTCCTACAATGAGCAGTTCTTC.

This clonotype was counted a few times. The chain uses TRBV5-6 and TRBJ2-3; 9 nucleotides line up with TRBD2. The CDR3 sequence is 17 residues long. Trimming at V came to 5 bases and at J to 0 bases, leaving 10 bases not matched to a gene. Germline assignment: CDR1 SGHDT and CDR2 YYEEEE. CDR3 sequence: CASRLSGGPLSTDTQYF. The CDR3 nucleotides are TGTGCCAGCAGACTGAGCGGGGGGCCTCTTAGCACAGATACGCAGTATTTT.

The CDR3 loop reads CASSLPPGGRNQPQHF. In DNA form, the CDR3 reads TGTGCCAGCAGTCTACCCCCAGGGGGCCGCAATCAGCCCCAGCATTTT. V and J are TRBV28 and TRBJ1-5, with 8 bases identical to TRBD1. The V gene's germline CDR1 is MDHEN and CDR2 SYDVKM. V lost 5 bases and J lost 2; bases outside the gene matches: 8. This CDR3 is 16 amino acids long.

In this sample, this clonotype turned up a few times. The genes are TRBV6-5 and TRBJ2-3; TRBD1 matches 9 bases. The CDR3 covers 16 residues. V gave up 4 bases and J gave up 2 bases; unmatched junction bases: 7. In germline, CDR1 is MNHEY, CDR2 SVGAGI. Written as DNA, the CDR3 is TGTGCCAGCAGTTCGACAGGGGGGCTCCTCACAGATACGCAGTATTTT. Protein sequence: CASSSTGGLLTDTQYF.

This chain uses TRBV19 with TRBJ1-1; 9 bases align to TRBD1. This CDR3 region has 15 residues. Germline values: CDR1 LNHDA, CDR2 SQIVND (reference sequence). Trimming at V came to 5 bases and at J to 1 base, leaving 5 bases not matched to a gene. The CDR3 DNA is TGTGCCAGTAGTCCCTGGGACAGGGCGAACACTGAAGCTTTCTTT. It is translated as CASSPWDRANTEAFF.

The chain combines TRBV7-8 with TRBJ1-2; tentative D call: TRBD1 (5 bases). This CDR3 has 13 amino acids. Trimming removed 5 bases from V and 4 bases from J, with 11 bases in between. The V gene's germline CDR1 is SGHVS and CDR2 FQNEAQ. CDR3 nucleotide sequence: TGTGCCAGCAGCCGAGGGGCGGGCTATGGCTACACCTTC. This translates into CASSRGAGYGYTF.

This clonotype was found a few times. The CDR3 DNA sequence: TGTGCCAGCAGCTTAGGTCTCGGCCCATCCTTCTGGCAGTTCTTC. It yields the protein CASSLGLGPSFWQFF. The chain recombines TRBV7-2 with TRBJ2-1; D not resolved. This CDR3 spans 15 amino acids. The V end was cut by 1 base, the J end by 12 bases, with 19 bases between. Germline V gene data show CDR1 as SGHTA and CDR2 as FQGNSA.

At least ten counts were recorded for this clonotype. The chain combines TRBV29-1 with TRBJ1-1; D is uncertain. This CDR3 spans 12 amino acids. The V gene's germline CDR1 is SQVTM and CDR2 ANQGSEA. V lost 5 bases to trimming and J lost 2 bases, with 9 bases between them. As DNA, the CDR3 is TGCAGCGTTAACCAGGTTAACACTGAAGCTTTCTTT. Residues: CSVNQVNTEAFF.

This chain links TRBV6-5 with TRBJ1-5; 7 bases are a match to TRBD1. J lost 7 bases, V lost 6 bases, and 12 bases had no gene match. Germline CDR1 MNHEY, CDR2 SVGAGI. The CDR3 sequence is 15 residues long. This CDR3 is CASRQNRDSEQPQHF. CDR3 sequence (DNA): TGTGCCAGCAGGCAAAATAGGGACAGTGAACAGCCCCAGCATTTT.

This clonotype was seen only a few times. V and J are TRBV29-1 and TRBJ2-5, with D unclear. Deletions cut 6 bases from V and 3 bases from J, with 11 bases between. The germline V gene has CDR1 SQVTM and CDR2 ANQGSEA. This CDR3 comprises 12 residues. The CDR3 protein is CSVSDDKETQYF. Written as DNA, the CDR3 is TGCAGCGTAAGCGATGATAAAGAGACCCAGTACTTC.

The chain recombines TRBV10-1 with TRBJ2-7, with 8 nucleotides matching TRBD1. This CDR3 comprises 20 residues. Germline assignment: CDR1 WNHNN and CDR2 SYGVQD (reference sequence). V was pared by 8 bases and J by 2 bases, with 26 bases of the junction left unmatched. This CDR3 reads CASSRRHPDRGGIRAYEQYV. The CDR3 DNA is TGCGCCAGCTCCCGGAGGCACCCTGACAGGGGAGGTATTCGGGCCTACGAGCAGTACGTC.

The chain has TRBV12-5 and TRBJ2-3; 11 nucleotides match TRBD1. From germline, CDR1 is LGHNT and CDR2 FRNRAP. This CDR3 region has 16 residues. Trimming cost V 4 bases and J 4 bases; bases outside gene matches: 7. CDR3 bases: TGTGCTAGTGGTTCATCCGGGACAGGGGGATCAGATACGCAGTATTTT. It encodes CASGSSGTGGSDTQYF.

The rearrangement uses TRBV20-1 and TRBJ1-5; D is possibly TRBD1 (5 bases). V lost 5 bases, J lost 0 bases, and 11 bases lay in between. The germline CDR1 and CDR2 sequences are DFQATT and SNEGSKA (reference sequence). The CDR3 extends over 14 amino acids. The DNA of the CDR3 is TGCAGTGCTCCCCGGGGGAATAGCAATCAGCCCCAGCATTTT. Its translation is CSAPRGNSNQPQHF.

For the CDR3, the DNA is TGTGCCAGCAGTGAGAGGGGAGGCTACACCTTC. It is translated as CASSERGGYTF. The rearrangement joins TRBV25-1 to TRBJ1-2; D is possibly TRBD1 (5 bases). The CDR3 is 11 amino acids. V was shortened by 3 bases and J by 8 bases, with 7 bases between the two germline ends. Germline-derived CDR1 and CDR2 are MGHDK and SYGVNS.

This clonotype was counted between two and nine times. The rearrangement uses TRBV29-1 and TRBJ2-3; no reliable D call. This CDR3 region has 12 residues. The V end lost 6 bases, the J end lost 0 bases, and 7 bases lay between the germline ends. Germline V gene lookup returns CDR1 SQVTM and CDR2 ANQGSEA. This CDR3 reads CSVESSTDTQYF. The CDR3 nucleotides are TGCAGCGTGGAGTCTAGCACAGATACGCAGTATTTT.

In this sample, this clonotype turned up many times. The CDR3 reads CASSRTSTGELFF. The DNA for the CDR3 is TGTGCCAGCAGCCGGACTAGCACCGGGGAGCTGTTTTTT. V usage is TRBV4-2 and J usage is TRBJ2-2; TRBD2 matches 7 bases. The CDR3 contains 13 residues. Germline V lookup: CDR1 LGHNA, CDR2 YNFKEQ. The J segment lost 4 bases and the V segment lost 4 bases, leaving 0 bases of the junction unmatched.

The table lists this clonotype with a few counts. V is TRBV28 and J is TRBJ1-5; D unclear. CDR3 length equals 13 residues. The V gene lost 6 bases and the J gene lost 1 base, with 7 bases spanning the gap. Per the germline V gene, CDR1 is MDHEN and CDR2 is SYDVKM. The CDR3 reads CASRRTSNQPQHF. CDR3 DNA: TGTGCCAGCAGGCGGACCAGCAATCAGCCCCAGCATTTT.

This clonotype was counted between two and nine times. The V and J genes are TRBV5-1 and TRBJ2-1, with 7 positions matching TRBD2. V was pared by 6 bases and J by 4 bases, with 7 bases of the junction left unmatched. The CDR3 sequence is 14 residues long. CDR1 is SGHRS, CDR2 YFSETQ, per germline. This chain's CDR3 is CASNLAESYNEQFF. The CDR3 bases are TGCGCCAGCAACCTAGCGGAAAGTTACAATGAGCAGTTCTTC.

The chain employs TRBV5-1 and TRBJ2-3; 11 bases align to TRBD2. CDR1 and CDR2 (germline): SGHRS, YFSETQ. This CDR3 contains 16 residues. Trimming at V came to 4 bases and at J to 1 base, leaving 5 bases not matched to a gene. The CDR3 sequence is CASSPPGLAGTDTQYF. CDR3 nucleotides: TGCGCCAGCAGCCCTCCGGGACTAGCGGGCACAGATACGCAGTATTTT.

The J gene is TRBJ2-3, the V gene TRBV20-1, with 9 positions matching TRBD1. V shed 5 bases and J 3 bases; nucleotides not matched to a gene: 6. The germline V gene has CDR1 DFQATT and CDR2 SNEGSKA (reference sequence). This CDR3 is built from 14 residues. CDR3 amino acids: CSAPRTGATDTQYF. The CDR3 DNA sequence: TGCAGTGCTCCTAGGACAGGGGCTACAGATACGCAGTATTTT.